This T cell receptor beta chain is drawn from a study of a mutant IDH1 vaccine in newly diagnosed glioma. Study information: Patients received vaccination from 4-6 weeks after radiotherapy alone, or with temozolomide cycles.

About this clone: Its antigen is as yet unknown.

Points from the study as a whole: Alterations occurring in top peripheral T cell clonotypes seemed unrelated to pseudoprogression.

The time point was: week 23, last vaccination. The content of each vaccine dose was 300 ug of mutant IDH1 20-mer peptide, and topical imiquimod accompanied it. The table came from immunoSEQ multiplex PCR; TCRdb's copy has only in-frame clones and leaves some out. The sample holds about 86,000 clones, approximately 85% seen once. This CDR3 contains 16 residues. J was trimmed by 4 bases and V by 4 bases; bases with no gene match: 11. CDR1 and CDR2 from the germline V gene are MNHNY and SVGAGI (reference sequence). The clonotype originates from a man aged 25 to 40 with glioma. Some clones in this sample may be carry-over from other donors' samples. The sample consisted of PBMCs, taken from a glioma patient whose treatment included an IDH1 peptide vaccine. This chain links TRBV6-6 with TRBJ2-5; TRBD2 aligns across 8 bases. The CDR3 DNA follows: TGTGCCAGCAGTTCATCCAAGCGGGGGAGCCGAGAGACCCAGTACTTC. It encodes CASSSSKRGSRETQYF.